Listed here are 2 T cell receptor beta chains from one sample, sequenced in a study of T-cell memory formation after mild COVID-19. A single record per CDR3 protein comes from TCRdb applying MiXCR to the 5' RACE reads. The sample has 300,000 to 400,000 distinct CDR3 sequences; more than 15% are singletons. Material: PBMCs or a T cell subset sorted from them (not recorded which). The receptors stem from a man aged 18-30 years who had mild COVID-19 (a few samples of this study predate the infection). Cell type and time point are not known.

This clonotype was observed a handful of times. V and J are TRBV28 and TRBJ1-1; D is unresolved. The V and J ends lost 6 bases and 6 bases respectively, with 26 bases between them. Germline-derived CDR1 and CDR2 are MDHEN and SYDVKM. The length of the CDR3 is 17 residues. CDR3 nucleotides: TGTGCCAGCAGCCGATCTCTGGGCCCCGCTGGCGGGGCTGAAGCTTTCTTT. It yields the protein CASSRSLGPAGGAEAFF.

The V call is TRBV7-3, the J call TRBJ1-1, with D possibly being TRBD1 (5 bases). With 5 bases removed from V and 4 bases from J, the gap between germline ends came to 14 bases. CDR3 length: 14 residues. Germline values: CDR1 SGHTA, CDR2 FQGTGA. The CDR3 sequence is CASSPTVDSTEAFF. The CDR3 bases are TGTGCCAGCAGCCCAACCGTCGACAGCACTGAAGCTTTCTTT.